These 17 T cell receptor beta chains were all obtained from the same sample, sequenced in a study of identical twins. TCRdb itself ran the 5' RACE reads through MiXCR, one entry per CDR3 protein. Found here are under 350,000 distinct CDR3 sequences, nearly 9.5% of them singletons; the top ten hold around 7.1%. The data also belong to a second study, concerning yellow fever vaccine responses in identical twins.

The sample was CD8+ T cells sorted from blood. The receptors derive from a woman aged 18-35 years in good health.

This clonotype was seen only a few times. The V and J genes are TRBV4-3 and TRBJ2-7; 9 bases are shared with TRBD1. The CDR3 has 16 residues. Germline V lookup: CDR1 LGHNA, CDR2 YSLEER. Unmatched junction bases numbered 9, after V lost 0 bases and J lost 6 bases. The CDR3 spells CASSQDLRTGVSEQYF. CDR3 in DNA: TGCGCCAGCAGCCAAGATCTAAGGACAGGGGTTTCCGAGCAGTACTTC.

The table lists this clonotype with a few counts. The CDR3 sequence is CASSSQTSGRVEDTQYF. The CDR3 region has the DNA TGTGCCAGCAGCTCCCAGACTAGCGGGAGGGTGGAAGATACGCAGTATTTT. J is TRBJ2-3 and V is TRBV7-9; 14 bases are shared with TRBD2. The length of the CDR3 is 17 residues. The J segment lost 5 bases and the V segment lost 4 bases, leaving 8 bases of the junction unmatched. Germline lookup yields CDR1 SEHNR and CDR2 FQNEAQ (reference sequence). The full variable domain, in which reference TRBV7-9 and TRBJ2-3 provide the parts outside the CDR3, is DTGVSQNPRHKITKRGQNVTFRCDPISEHNRLYWYRQTLGQGPEFLTYFQNEAQLEKSRLLSDRFSAERPKGSFSTLEIQRTEQGDSAMYLCASSSQTSGRVEDTQYFGPGTRLTVL.

This clonotype has a count of ten or more. V usage is TRBV28 and J usage is TRBJ1-2, with TRBD1 identical over 7 bases. V lost 3 bases to trimming and J lost 8 bases; unmatched junction nucleotides: 15. The CDR3 loop spans 16 amino acids. The germline V gene encodes CDR1 MDHEN and CDR2 SYDVKM. DNA for the CDR3: TGTGCCAGCAGTTTCCAACTTACAGGGGCCGTTTTCGGCTACACCTTC. This codes for CASSFQLTGAVFGYTF.

In this sample, this clonotype turned up a few times. V is TRBV29-1 and J is TRBJ2-5; D might be TRBD2 (6 bases). The ends were cut back, 3 bases at V and 0 bases at J, with 14 bases in the middle. This CDR3 has 15 amino acids. Germline CDR1 and CDR2: SQVTM and ANQGSEA. The DNA of the CDR3 is TGCAGCGTTGATCCTAGCGAGAGGTACCAAGAGACCCAGTACTTC. It encodes CSVDPSERYQETQYF.

This clonotype appeared a few times. The chain joins TRBV11-2 to TRBJ2-3, with a weak D call TRBD1 (6 bases). Trimming shortened V by 2 bases and J by 2 bases, and 11 bases separated the two germline ends. The length of the CDR3 is 15 residues. Germline CDR1 SGHAT, CDR2 FQNNGV. The CDR3 is CASSLIQGPTDTQYF. The CDR3 nucleotides read TGTGCCAGCAGCTTAATTCAGGGGCCCACAGATACGCAGTATTTT. The variable domain in full, completed from reference TRBV11-2 and TRBJ2-3, reads EAGVAQSPRYKIIEKRQSVAFWCNPISGHATLYWYQQILGQGPKLLIQFQNNGVVDDSQLPKDRFSAERLKGVDSTLKIQPAKLEDSAVYLCASSLIQGPTDTQYFGPGTRLTVL.

This clonotype has at least ten counts. The rearrangement links TRBV10-3 to TRBJ1-1; D not resolved. Trimming cost V 4 bases and J 1 base, with 10 bases left between them. The germline gives CDR1 ENHRY, CDR2 SYGVKD. The length of the CDR3 is 14 residues. Here the CDR3 reads CAISVEHTNTEAFF. The CDR3 nucleotides are TGTGCCATCAGTGTGGAACACACGAACACTGAAGCTTTCTTT.

In this sample, this clonotype turned up a few times. V usage is TRBV6-1 and J usage is TRBJ2-7, with a possible D match to TRBD2 (7 bases). Between the trimmed V and J ends, which lost 3 bases and 5 bases, there was a span of 20 bases. The CDR3 runs to 16 residues. Germline values: CDR1 MNHNS, CDR2 SASEGT. The CDR3 region is CASSEMGGRGNDEQYF. CDR3 nucleotides: TGTGCCAGCAGTGAGATGGGGGGGCGGGGGAACGACGAGCAGTACTTC.

This clonotype was found many times. CDR3 protein: CASSFGDEATEAFF. The DNA for the CDR3 is TGCGCCAGCAGCTTTGGCGATGAAGCAACAGAAGCTTTCTTT. The genes are TRBV5-1 and TRBJ1-1; D uncertain. Trimming stripped 2 bases from V and 8 bases from J, with 16 bases between. Germline CDR1 reads SGHRS; CDR2 reads YFSETQ. This CDR3 comprises 14 residues. Drawing the rest from reference TRBV5-1 and TRBJ1-1, the complete variable domain is KAGVTQTPRYLIKTRGQQVTLSCSPISGHRSVSWYQQTPGQGLQFLFEYFSETQRNKGNFPGRFSGRQFSNSRSEMNVSTLELGDSALYLCASSFGDEATEAFFGQGTRLTVV.

A note on this clonotype: A much larger clone lies one base from this, so it may be a read error. This sequence joins TRBV6-5 and TRBJ2-7; D is uncertain. Germline CDR1 reads MNHEY; CDR2 reads SVGAGI. This CDR3 is 17 amino acids long. The CDR3 DNA follows: TGTGCCAGCAGATACTCGACTTCCGTTCTTGAATCCTACGAGCAGTACTTC. Translated: CASRYSTSVLESYEQYF.

J is TRBJ1-6 and V is TRBV2; 8 bases fit TRBD1. Germline CDR1 is SNHLY and CDR2 is FYNNEI. J gave up 8 bases and V 9 bases, and 6 bases lay outside the gene matches. The CDR3 consists of 13 residues. Written as DNA, the CDR3 is TGTGCCAGTAATGACAGGGGTGATTCACCCCTCCACTTT. Translated: CASNDRGDSPLHF.

This clonotype was detected only a few times. V usage is TRBV6-5 and J usage is TRBJ1-6; maybe TRBD1 (5 bases). Germline CDR1 and CDR2: MNHEY and SVGAGI. V lost 2 bases, J lost 10 bases, and 12 bases lay in between. The CDR3 contains 14 residues. The CDR3 nucleotides are TGTGCCAGCAGTTACGGGGACCGCGGGTCACCCCTCCACTTT. Translating it yields CASSYGDRGSPLHF.

This clonotype was seen a handful of times. The rearrangement links TRBV9 to TRBJ1-2; D ambiguous. The CDR3 contains 11 residues. Germline V gene lookup returns CDR1 SGDLS and CDR2 YYNGEE. The V end lost 9 bases, the J end lost 8 bases, and 14 bases lay between the germline ends. The CDR3 DNA sequence: TGTGCCACCTTATCGGGTGGCGGCTACACCTTC. Protein: CATLSGGGYTF.

The genes are TRBV5-5 and TRBJ2-2; 8 nucleotides agree with TRBD2. V lost 4 bases to trimming and J lost 4 bases; unmatched junction nucleotides: 6. Germline V lookup: CDR1 SGHKS, CDR2 YYEKEE (reference sequence). The CDR3 is made up of 15 amino acids. The CDR3 coding sequence is TGTGCCAGCAGCCCAAAGCGGGAGCTCACCGGGGAGCTGTTTTTT. Amino acids: CASSPKRELTGELFF. Full variable domain (outside the CDR3, taken from reference TRBV5-5 and TRBJ2-2): DAGVTQSPTHLIKTRGQQVTLRCSPISGHKSVSWYQQVLGQGPQFIFQYYEKEERGRGNFPDRFSARQFPNYSSELNVNALLLGDSALYLCASSPKRELTGELFFGEGSRLTVL.

This chain connects TRBV19 to TRBJ2-1; D is possibly TRBD2 (6 bases). This CDR3 comprises 15 residues. From germline, CDR1 is LNHDA and CDR2 SQIVND (reference sequence). V gave up 3 bases and J gave up 8 bases, with 17 bases separating them. The CDR3: CASSMARRAGHEQFF. The CDR3 DNA reads TGTGCCAGTAGTATGGCCCGAAGGGCGGGACATGAGCAGTTCTTC.

This chain uses TRBV27 with TRBJ2-7; possible D gene TRBD1, 5 bases. The CDR3 has 17 amino acids. The germline V gene has CDR1 MNHEY and CDR2 SMNVEV (reference sequence). The V gene lost 0 bases and the J gene lost 5 bases, with 20 bases spanning the gap. The CDR3 nucleotides read TGTGCCAGCAGTTTATCCGACAGCCCTAAAGTTCCCGACGAGCAGTACTTC. It codes for CASSLSDSPKVPDEQYF.

The chain carries TRBV5-6 and TRBJ2-7, with D possibly being TRBD2 (5 bases). The length of the CDR3 is 14 residues. The V end lost 1 base, the J end lost 9 bases, and 17 bases lay between the germline ends. Germline V gene sequence: CDR1 SGHDT, CDR2 YYEEEE. CDR3: CASSLQYPLSGQYF. The CDR3 bases are TGTGCCAGCAGCTTGCAGTACCCCTTAAGCGGGCAGTACTTC.

This clonotype was observed many times. The chain uses TRBV27 and TRBJ2-2; D is unresolved. The CDR3 loop spans 13 amino acids. Germline V gene sequence: CDR1 MNHEY, CDR2 SMNVEV (reference sequence). The V end lost 10 bases, the J end lost 5 bases, and 14 bases lay between the germline ends. CDR3: CAILRDLTGELFF. The CDR3 coding sequence is TGTGCCATCCTCCGTGACCTAACCGGGGAGCTGTTTTTT.